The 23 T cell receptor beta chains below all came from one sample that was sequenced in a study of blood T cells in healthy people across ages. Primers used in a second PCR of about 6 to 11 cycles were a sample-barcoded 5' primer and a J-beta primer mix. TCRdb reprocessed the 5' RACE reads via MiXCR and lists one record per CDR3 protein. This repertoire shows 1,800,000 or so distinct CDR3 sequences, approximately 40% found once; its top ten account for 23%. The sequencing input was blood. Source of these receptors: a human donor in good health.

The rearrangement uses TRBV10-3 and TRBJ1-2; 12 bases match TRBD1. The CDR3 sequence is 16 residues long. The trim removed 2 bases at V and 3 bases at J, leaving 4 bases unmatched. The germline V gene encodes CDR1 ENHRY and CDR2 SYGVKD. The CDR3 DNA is TGTGCCATCAGTGAGCAGGGACAGGGGGCTGACTATGGCTACACCTTC. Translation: CAISEQGQGADYGYTF.

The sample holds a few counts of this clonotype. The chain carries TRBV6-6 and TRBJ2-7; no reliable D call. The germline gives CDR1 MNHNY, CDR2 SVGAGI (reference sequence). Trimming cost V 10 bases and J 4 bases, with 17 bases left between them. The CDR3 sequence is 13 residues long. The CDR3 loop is CAILAGSLYEQYF. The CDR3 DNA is TGTGCCATCCTCGCAGGCAGCTTGTACGAGCAGTACTTC.

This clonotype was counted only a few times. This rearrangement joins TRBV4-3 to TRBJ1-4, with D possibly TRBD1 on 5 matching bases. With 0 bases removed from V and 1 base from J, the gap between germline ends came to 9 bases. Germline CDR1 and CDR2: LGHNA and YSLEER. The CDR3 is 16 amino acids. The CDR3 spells CASSQDAGKTNEKLFF. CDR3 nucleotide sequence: TGCGCCAGCAGCCAAGATGCAGGGAAAACTAATGAAAAACTGTTTTTT.

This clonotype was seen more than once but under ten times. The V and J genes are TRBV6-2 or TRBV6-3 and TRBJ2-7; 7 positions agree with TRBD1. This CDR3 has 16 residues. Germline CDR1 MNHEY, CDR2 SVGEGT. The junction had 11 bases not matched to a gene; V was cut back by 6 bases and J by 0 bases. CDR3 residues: CASRKPRDSTSYEQYF. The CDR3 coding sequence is TGTGCCAGCAGGAAGCCACGGGACAGCACCTCCTACGAGCAGTACTTC.

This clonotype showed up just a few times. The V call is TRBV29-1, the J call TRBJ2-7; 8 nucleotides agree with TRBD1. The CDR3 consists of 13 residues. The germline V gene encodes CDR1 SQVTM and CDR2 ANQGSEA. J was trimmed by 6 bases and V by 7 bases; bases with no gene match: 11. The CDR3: CSAVDRAGGEQYF. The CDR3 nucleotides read TGCAGCGCCGTGGACAGGGCGGGCGGCGAGCAGTACTTC.

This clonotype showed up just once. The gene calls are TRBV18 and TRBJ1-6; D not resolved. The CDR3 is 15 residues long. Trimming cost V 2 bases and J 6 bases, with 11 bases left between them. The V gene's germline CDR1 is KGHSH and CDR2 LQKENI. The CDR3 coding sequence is TGTGCCAGCTCACCAGAGAGGGTCTCTAATTCACCCCTCCACTTT. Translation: CASSPERVSNSPLHF.

The CDR3 region is CSVYLNYGYTF. The CDR3, as DNA: TGCAGCGTATACCTTAACTATGGCTACACCTTC. The chain couples TRBV29-1 to TRBJ1-2; no firm D call. The CDR3 totals 11 residues. V dropped 6 bases and J dropped 1 base, with 6 bases sitting between them. In germline, CDR1 is SQVTM, CDR2 ANQGSEA. The full variable domain, completed using reference TRBV29-1 and TRBJ1-2, is SAVISQKPSRDICQRGTSLTIQCQVDSQVTMMFWYRQQPGQSLTLIATANQGSEATYESGFVIDKFPISRPNLTFSTLTVSNMSPEDSSIYLCSVYLNYGYTFGSGTRLTVV.

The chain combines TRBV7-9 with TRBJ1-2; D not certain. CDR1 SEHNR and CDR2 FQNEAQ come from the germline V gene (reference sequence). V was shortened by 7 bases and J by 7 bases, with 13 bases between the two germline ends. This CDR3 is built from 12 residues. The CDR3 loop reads CASTLSLSGYTF. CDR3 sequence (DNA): TGTGCCAGCACCCTTAGCTTATCTGGCTACACCTTC.

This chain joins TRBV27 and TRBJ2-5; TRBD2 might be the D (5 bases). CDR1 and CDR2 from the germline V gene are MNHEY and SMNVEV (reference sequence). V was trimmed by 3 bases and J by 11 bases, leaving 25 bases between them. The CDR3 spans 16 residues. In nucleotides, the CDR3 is TGTGCCAGCAGTTTCTTAGGAGGAACGGGATACAATGAGCAGTACTTC. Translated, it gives CASSFLGGTGYNEQYF.

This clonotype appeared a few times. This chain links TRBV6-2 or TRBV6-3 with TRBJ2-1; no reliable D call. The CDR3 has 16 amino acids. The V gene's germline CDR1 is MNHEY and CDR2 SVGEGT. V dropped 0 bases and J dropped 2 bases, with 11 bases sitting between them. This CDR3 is CASSYSGAEAYNEQFF. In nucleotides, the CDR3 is TGTGCCAGCAGTTACTCCGGCGCAGAAGCCTACAATGAGCAGTTCTTC.

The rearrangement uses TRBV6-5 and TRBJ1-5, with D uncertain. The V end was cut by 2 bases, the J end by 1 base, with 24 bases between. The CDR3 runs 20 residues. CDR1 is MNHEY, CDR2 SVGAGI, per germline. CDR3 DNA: TGTGCCAGCAGTTACCCACGGGAATGGGCAGGCGGCGCGAGCAATCAGCCCCAGCATTTT. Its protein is CASSYPREWAGGASNQPQHF.

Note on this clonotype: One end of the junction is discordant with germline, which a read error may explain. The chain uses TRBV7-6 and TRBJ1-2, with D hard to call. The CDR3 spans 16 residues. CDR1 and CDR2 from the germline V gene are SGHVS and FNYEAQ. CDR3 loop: CAGSLEEVGSGYGYTF. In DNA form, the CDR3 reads TGTGCCGGCAGCTTAGAAGAGGTGGGGAGCGGCTATGGCTACACCTTC. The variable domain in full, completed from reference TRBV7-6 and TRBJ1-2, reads GAGVSQSPRYKVTKRGQDVALRCDPISGHVSLYWYRQALGQGPEFLTYFNYEAQQDKSGLPNDRFSAERPEGSISTLTIQRTEQRDSAMYRCAGSLEEVGSGYGYTFGSGTRLTVV.

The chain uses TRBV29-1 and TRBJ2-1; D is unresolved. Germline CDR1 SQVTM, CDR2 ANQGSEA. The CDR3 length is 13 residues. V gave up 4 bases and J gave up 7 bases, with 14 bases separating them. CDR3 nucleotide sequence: TGCAGCGTTGTGGCTTGGATGGGGAATGAGCAGTTCTTC. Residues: CSVVAWMGNEQFF.

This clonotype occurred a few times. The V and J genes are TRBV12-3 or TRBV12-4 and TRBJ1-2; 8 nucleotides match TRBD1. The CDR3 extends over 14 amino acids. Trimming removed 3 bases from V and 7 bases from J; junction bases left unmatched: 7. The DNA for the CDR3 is TGTGCCAGCAGTTTCACAGGGGGTGTCTCTGGCTACACCTTC. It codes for CASSFTGGVSGYTF.

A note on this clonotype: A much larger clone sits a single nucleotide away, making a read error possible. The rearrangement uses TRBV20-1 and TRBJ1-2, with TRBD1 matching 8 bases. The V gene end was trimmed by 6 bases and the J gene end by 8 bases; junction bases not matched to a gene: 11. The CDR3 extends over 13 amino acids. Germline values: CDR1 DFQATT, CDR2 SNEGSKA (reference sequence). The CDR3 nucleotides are TGCAGTGCCCTGACAGGGGCATCCCGGGGCTACACCTTC. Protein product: CSALTGASRGYTF.

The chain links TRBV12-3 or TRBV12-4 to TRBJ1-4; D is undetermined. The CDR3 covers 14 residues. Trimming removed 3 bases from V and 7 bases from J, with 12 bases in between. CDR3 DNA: TGTGCCAGCAGTTTCCGCGGAGGTCGTGAAAAACTGTTTTTT. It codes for CASSFRGGREKLFF.

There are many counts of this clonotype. In DNA, the CDR3 is TGTGCCAGCAGTGGAGGAAGACCAGAAAAGTTCTTC. The encoded protein is CASSGGRPEKFF. The chain links TRBV2 to TRBJ2-1; D not resolved. The CDR3 covers 12 residues. The germline V and J ends were trimmed by 4 bases and 14 bases, with 15 bases remaining between them. Germline CDR1 is SNHLY and CDR2 is FYNNEI. Combining the CDR3 with reference TRBV2 and TRBJ2-1 gives the whole variable domain EPEVTQTPSHQVTQMGQEVILRCVPISNHLYFYWYRQILGQKVEFLVSFYNNEISEKSEIFDDQFSVERPDGSNFTLKIRSTKLEDSAMYFCASSGGRPEKFFGPGTRLTVL.

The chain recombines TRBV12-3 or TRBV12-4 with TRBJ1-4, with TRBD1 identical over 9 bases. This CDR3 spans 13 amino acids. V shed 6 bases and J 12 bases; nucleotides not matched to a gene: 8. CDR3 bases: TGTGCCAGCAGGGGACAGGGAAGGGAAGAACTGTTTTTT. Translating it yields CASRGQGREELFF.

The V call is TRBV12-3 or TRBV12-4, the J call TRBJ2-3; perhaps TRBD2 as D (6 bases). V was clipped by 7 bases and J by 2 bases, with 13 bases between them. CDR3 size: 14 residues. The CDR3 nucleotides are TGTGCCAGCACAGTAGCGGCGTTCACAGATACGCAGTATTTT. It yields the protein CASTVAAFTDTQYF.

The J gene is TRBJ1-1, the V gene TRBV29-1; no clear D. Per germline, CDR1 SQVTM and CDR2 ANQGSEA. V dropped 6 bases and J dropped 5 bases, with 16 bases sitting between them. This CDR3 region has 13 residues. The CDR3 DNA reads TGCAGCGTCGGGATATCCCCGGGGACTGAAGCTTTCTTT. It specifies CSVGISPGTEAFF.

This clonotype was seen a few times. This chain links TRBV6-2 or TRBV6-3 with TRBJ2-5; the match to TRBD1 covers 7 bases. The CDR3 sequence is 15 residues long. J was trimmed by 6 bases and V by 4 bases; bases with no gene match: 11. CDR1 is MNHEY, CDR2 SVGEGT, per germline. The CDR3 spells CASSSDTGVRKTQYF. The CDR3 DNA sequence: TGTGCCAGCAGTTCGGATACAGGGGTTAGGAAGACCCAGTACTTC.

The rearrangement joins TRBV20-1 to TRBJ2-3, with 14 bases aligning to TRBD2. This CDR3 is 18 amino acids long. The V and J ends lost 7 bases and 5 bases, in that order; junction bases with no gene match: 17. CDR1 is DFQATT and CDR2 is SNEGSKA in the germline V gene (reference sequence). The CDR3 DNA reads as TGCAGTGGGGAACGCCAACCGGGACTAGCGGGGGTAGGAGATACGCAGTATTTT. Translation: CSGERQPGLAGVGDTQYF.

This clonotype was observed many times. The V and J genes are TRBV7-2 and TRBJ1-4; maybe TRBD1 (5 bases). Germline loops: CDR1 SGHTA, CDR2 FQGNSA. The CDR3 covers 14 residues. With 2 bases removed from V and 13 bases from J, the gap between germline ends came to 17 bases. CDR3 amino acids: CASSLQGGREGLFF. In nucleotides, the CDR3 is TGTGCCAGCAGCTTACAGGGTGGGAGAGAAGGACTGTTTTTT. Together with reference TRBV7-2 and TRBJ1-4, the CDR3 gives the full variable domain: GAGVSQSPSNKVTEKGKDVELRCDPISGHTALYWYRQSLGQGLEFLIYFQGNSAPDKSGLPSDRFSAERTGGSVSTLTIQRTQQEDSAVYLCASSLQGGREGLFFGSGTQLSVL.